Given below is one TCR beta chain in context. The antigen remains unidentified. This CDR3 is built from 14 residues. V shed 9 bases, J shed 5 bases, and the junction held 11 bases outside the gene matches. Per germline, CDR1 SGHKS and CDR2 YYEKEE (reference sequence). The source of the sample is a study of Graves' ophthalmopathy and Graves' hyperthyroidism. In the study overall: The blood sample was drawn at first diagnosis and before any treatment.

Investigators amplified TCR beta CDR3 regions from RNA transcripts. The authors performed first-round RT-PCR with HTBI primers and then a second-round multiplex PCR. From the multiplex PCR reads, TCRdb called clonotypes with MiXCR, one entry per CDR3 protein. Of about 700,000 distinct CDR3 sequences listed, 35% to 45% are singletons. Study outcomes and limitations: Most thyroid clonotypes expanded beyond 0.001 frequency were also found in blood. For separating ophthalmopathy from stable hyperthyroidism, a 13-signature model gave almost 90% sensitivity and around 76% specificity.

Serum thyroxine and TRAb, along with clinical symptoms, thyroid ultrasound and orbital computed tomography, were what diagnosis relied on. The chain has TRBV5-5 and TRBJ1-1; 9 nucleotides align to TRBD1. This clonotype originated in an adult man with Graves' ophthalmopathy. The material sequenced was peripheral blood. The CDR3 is CANRSGQGKTEAFF. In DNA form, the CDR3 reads TGTGCCAACAGATCTGGACAGGGGAAAACTGAAGCTTTCTTT.